The sequence of this T cell receptor (beta chain) was determined in a study of T cell repertoires in cytomegalovirus infection. Concerning this clonotype itself: One end of the junction fails to match germline, which may point to a read error.

CDR1 is SSHAT and CDR2 is FNYEAQ in the germline V gene (reference sequence). CDR3 length: 13 residues. A single record per CDR3 protein comes from TCRdb applying MiXCR to the reads. The sample carries 200,000 or so distinct CDR3 sequences, 28% recorded once. This receptor was obtained from a human donor in good health (CMV status not recorded). Some clones in this sample may be carry-over from other donors' samples. This sequence joins TRBV7-7 and TRBJ2-1; D is uncertain. The sequencing sample was made of PBMCs. CDR3 sequence reads: CASSPRTSDEQFF. In DNA form, the CDR3 reads TGTGCTAGCAGCCCCCGGACGAGCGATGAGCAGTTCTTC.